Included here is one T cell receptor beta chain sequence, with context. Its antigen is unknown. This sample is drawn from a study of cytomegalovirus exposure and HLA in healthy donors. V dropped 5 bases and J dropped 2; count of bases not matched to a gene: 2. The germline V gene encodes CDR1 LGHNT and CDR2 FRNRAP. The CDR3 contains 14 residues. Primers included in the PCR were 60 Vbeta and 13 Jbeta primers. Assay used: immunoSEQ multiplex PCR; TCRdb lists only in-frame clones, some missing. The data hold around 110,000 clones, with approximately 81% observed a single time. Study-level points and caveats: Rare TCR sequences dominated, though some public TCRs recurred in many donors.

The source of this sequence is a woman aged 18 to 35 in good health and CMV-seropositive. The sample taken for sequencing was PBMCs. The chain couples TRBV12-5 to TRBJ2-1; 8 bases line up with TRBD2. The CDR3 DNA follows: TGTGCTAGTGGTGCTAGCGGGCCCTACAATGAGCAGTTCTTC. This translates into CASGASGPYNEQFF.